These T cell receptor beta chains were read from a single sample in a study of shared clonotypes between healthy human individuals. Produced via immunoSEQ multiplex PCR; TCRdb's table is partial and in-frame only. The data hold 1.6 million or so clones, with around 97% observed a single time. The specimen was naive CD4+ T cells sorted from blood. These receptors were taken from a man in his thirties or forties in good health. Each CDR3 is given with its conserved first and last residue. D genes are given only for firm matches. Clone sizes are given selectively: once, few, many, or a class where the clone is expanded.

j_gene	v_gene	d_gene	abundance	CDR3aa	CDR3nt
TRBJ1-3	TRBV28	TRBD1	.	CASSFRDRYSGNTIYF	TGTGCCAGCAGTTTTCGGGACAGGTACTCTGGAAACACCATATATTTT
TRBJ2-7	TRBV7-9	.	.	CASSLAFEYEQYF	TGTGCCAGCAGCTTAGCGTTCGAATACGAGCAGTACTTC
TRBJ2-7	TRBV18	.	.	CASSPALGYEQYF	TGTGCCAGCTCACCTGCGTTGGGGTACGAGCAGTACTTC
TRBJ2-7	TRBV6-6	.	.	CASSSYRGEQYF	TGTGCCAGCAGTTCCTACCGGGGAGAGCAGTACTTC
TRBJ2-7	TRBV7-2	TRBD2	.	CASSLRGLAEEQYF	TGTGCCAGCAGCTTGAGGGGACTAGCGGAGGAGCAGTACTTC
TRBJ1-2	TRBV7-8	.	.	CASSLGPREDGYTF	TGTGCCAGCAGCTTAGGGCCCAGGGAGGATGGCTACACCTTC
TRBJ2-1	TRBV6-5	.	.	CASSRHGTPDQFF	TGTGCCAGCAGTAGACACGGGACCCCGGACCAGTTCTTC
TRBJ2-1	TRBV28	.	once	CASSSPSGGGRAGYNEQFF	TGTGCCAGCAGTTCTCCGTCGGGGGGCGGGAGAGCTGGCTACAATGAGCAGTTCTTC
TRBJ2-2	TRBV19	.	.	CASSMGRSPNTGELFF	TGTGCCAGTAGTATGGGGAGGAGCCCGAACACCGGGGAGCTGTTTTTT
TRBJ1-1	TRBV5-1	TRBD1	.	CASSLGTGDTEAFF	TGCGCCAGCAGCTTGGGGACAGGGGACACTGAAGCTTTCTTT
TRBJ2-3	TRBV18	.	.	CASSPPGTAIITDTQYF	TGTGCCAGCTCACCACCTGGCACGGCCATTATCACAGATACGCAGTATTTT
TRBJ1-2	TRBV18	TRBD1	.	CASSTDRDYGYTF	TGTGCCAGCTCGACGGACAGGGACTATGGCTACACCTTC
TRBJ1-1	TRBV14	.	few	CASSQGEEFNTEAFF	TGTGCCAGCAGCCAAGGAGAGGAGTTTAACACTGAAGCTTTCTTT
TRBJ2-3	TRBV5-1	.	.	CASRRSDPRMDTQYF	TGCGCCAGCCGGCGGTCGGACCCGAGGATGGATACGCAGTATTTT
TRBJ1-1	TRBV9	.	.	CASSVGLAGGAEAFF	TGTGCCAGCAGCGTAGGCTTAGCGGGAGGGGCTGAAGCTTTCTTT
TRBJ2-1	TRBV6-9	TRBD2	.	CASSPSGSVDEQFF	TGTGCCAGCAGCCCAAGCGGGAGTGTCGACGAGCAGTTCTTC
TRBJ2-3	TRBV5-4	.	.	CASSLNPMRDTQYF	TGTGCCAGCAGCTTGAATCCGATGCGCGATACGCAGTATTTT
TRBJ2-2	TRBV5-1	.	.	CASSHPGPKTGELFF	TGCGCCAGCAGCCACCCGGGACCGAAGACCGGGGAGCTGTTTTTT
TRBJ2-7	TRBV9	.	.	CASSAGRGEQYF	TGTGCCAGCAGCGCGGGTCGGGGCGAGCAGTACTTC
TRBJ2-7	TRBV7-8	TRBD2	.	CASSSDGAGGPYEQYF	TGTGCCAGCAGCTCGGACGGAGCGGGAGGGCCCTACGAGCAGTACTTC
TRBJ2-1	TRBV5-4	.	.	CASSLAGARGEQFF	TGTGCCAGCAGCTTGGCAGGGGCAAGGGGTGAGCAGTTCTTC
TRBJ2-2	TRBV19	.	.	CATTRQMNTGELFF	TGTGCCACTACCCGACAGATGAACACCGGGGAGCTGTTTTTT
TRBJ2-5	TRBV19	TRBD2	.	CASSSYRGGRETQYF	TGTGCCAGTAGTAGTTATCGGGGAGGGCGAGAGACCCAGTACTTC